These 13 T cell receptor beta chains share one sample of origin, sequenced in a study of blood T cell repertoires in COVID-19. Some clones are missing from TCRdb's copy, which holds only in-frame ones; the method was immunoSEQ multiplex PCR. The data show fewer than 55,000 clones, about four fifths seen once. Sequencing input: peripheral blood. These receptors came from a woman of 80 years or more with COVID-19, enrolled during active disease.

As concerns this clone: Germline is not matched at one junction end, which may reflect a read error. V usage is TRBV7-9 and J usage is TRBJ2-1, with D possibly TRBD1 on 5 matching bases. Germline CDR1 and CDR2: SEHNR and FQNEAQ (reference sequence). The CDR3 is 13 amino acids. DNA for the CDR3: TGTGCCAGCAGATTAGACAGAGACAATGAGCAGTTCTTC. Translating gives CASRLDRDNEQFF.

The chain combines TRBV7-2 with TRBJ2-3, with D perhaps matching TRBD2 (6 bases). The CDR3 extends over 14 amino acids. The germline V gene encodes CDR1 SGHTA and CDR2 FQGNSA. V lost 1 base to trimming and J lost 4 bases, with 9 bases between them. The CDR3 coding sequence is TGTGCCAGCAGCTTAGTCGGGGGAGCAGATACGCAGTATTTT. Protein product: CASSLVGGADTQYF.

V and J are TRBV2 and TRBJ1-4; TRBD1 aligns across 10 bases. V trimming: 6 bases; J trimming: 2 bases; junction bases outside the gene matches: 3. Germline V gene data show CDR1 as SNHLY and CDR2 as FYNNEI. The CDR3 loop spans 15 amino acids. The CDR3 here is CASSLTGGTNEKLFF. The CDR3 DNA reads TGTGCCAGCAGCCTGACAGGGGGCACTAATGAAAAACTGTTTTTT.

The chain has TRBV6-5 and TRBJ1-6; D ambiguous. CDR1 MNHEY and CDR2 SVGAGI come from the germline V gene. CDR3 length: 16 amino acids. V was pared by 0 bases and J by 9 bases, with 15 bases between. In nucleotides, the CDR3 is TGTGCCAGCAGTTACTCGTTTGAAACCCCCAGTTCACCCCTCCACTTT. Its protein is CASSYSFETPSSPLHF.

This clone appeared once. V usage is TRBV24-1 and J usage is TRBJ1-5; D possibly corresponds to TRBD1 (5 bases). In germline, CDR1 is KGHDR, CDR2 SFDVKD. Between the trimmed V and J ends, which lost 3 bases and 1 base, there was a span of 6 bases. This CDR3 comprises 14 residues. CDR3 sequence reads: CATSDPGSNQPQHF. CDR3 sequence (DNA): TGTGCCACCAGTGATCCAGGGAGCAATCAGCCCCAGCATTTT.

The chain carries TRBV21-1 and TRBJ1-2; the table's D call TRBD1 went unverified against the DNA. TRBV21-1 is listed as a pseudogene. The CDR3 contains 14 residues. The CDR3 sequence: CASSSGDSFYGYTF. The CDR3 DNA follows: TGTGCCAGCAGTAGTGGAGACAGTTTCTATGGCTACACCTTC.

V gene TRBV21-1 combines with J gene TRBJ1-2; the listed D gene, TRBD1, was not tested against the DNA. TRBV21-1 is assigned pseudogene status. This CDR3 has 15 amino acids. CDR3 region: CASSTRQVHNYGYTF. In DNA, the CDR3 is TGTGCCAGCAGCACCCGACAGGTGCATAACTATGGCTACACCTTC.

The genes are TRBV18 and TRBJ2-4, with TRBD1 matching over 8 bases. Trimming took 6 bases from V and 3 from J; bases not matched to a gene: 4. The CDR3 is 14 residues long. Germline V gene sequence: CDR1 KGHSH, CDR2 LQKENI. CDR3 protein: CASSVQGGKNIQYF. The CDR3 region has the DNA TGTGCCAGCTCTGTACAGGGGGGCAAAAACATTCAGTACTTC. Complete variable domain (other parts from reference TRBV18 and TRBJ2-4): NAGVMQNPRHLVRRRGQEARLRCSPMKGHSHVYWYRQLPEEGLKFMVYLQKENIIDESGMPKERFSAEFPKEGPSILRIQQVVRGDSAAYFCASSVQGGKNIQYFGAGTRLSVL.

J is TRBJ2-3 and V is TRBV4-1; 9 bases agree with TRBD2. V dropped 0 bases and J dropped 1; count of bases not matched to a gene: 8. The CDR3 covers 18 residues. The germline V gene has CDR1 MGHRA and CDR2 YSYEKL. The CDR3 reads CASSQDHSGLAGTDTQYF. CDR3 bases: TGCGCCAGCAGCCAAGATCATTCGGGACTAGCCGGCACAGATACGCAGTATTTT.

This clone turned up a few times. V is TRBV19 and J is TRBJ2-2; the D is unclear. The V gene lost 4 bases and the J gene lost 2 bases, with 5 bases spanning the gap. The CDR3 sequence is 13 residues long. From germline, CDR1 is LNHDA and CDR2 SQIVND (reference sequence). The CDR3 DNA is TGTGCCAGTAGTAATCCAAACACCGGGGAGCTGTTTTTT. Translating it yields CASSNPNTGELFF. The full variable domain, with the rest looked up from reference TRBV19 and TRBJ2-2, is DGGITQSPKYLFRKEGQNVTLSCEQNLNHDAMYWYRQDPGQGLRLIYYSQIVNDFQKGDIAEGYSVSREKKESFPLTVTSAQKNPTAFYLCASSNPNTGELFFGEGSRLTVL.

This clone was picked up a small number of times. The chain employs TRBV5-1 and TRBJ2-7; D is unclear. The CDR3 contains 14 residues. V lost 2 bases and J lost 0, with 9 bases in between. CDR1 is SGHRS, CDR2 YFSETQ, per germline. This chain's CDR3 is CASSFSASSYEQYF. In DNA form, the CDR3 reads TGCGCCAGCAGCTTTTCGGCTAGCTCCTACGAGCAGTACTTC.

The chain carries TRBV11-2 and TRBJ2-5; no definite D call. The ends were cut back, 7 bases at V and 4 bases at J, with 10 bases in the middle. CDR1 and CDR2 from the germline V gene are SGHAT and FQNNGV. This CDR3 contains 12 residues. The CDR3 DNA is TGTGCCAGCACCAGTACGGGAGAGACCCAGTACTTC. It encodes CASTSTGETQYF.

V gene TRBV7-9 combines with J gene TRBJ1-4; a possible D gene is TRBD1 (6 bases). The V end lost 4 bases, the J end lost 7 bases, and 13 bases lay between the germline ends. CDR1 and CDR2 from the germline V gene are SEHNR and FQNEAQ (reference sequence). The CDR3 consists of 14 residues. This CDR3 reads CASSSTGWGEKLFF. The CDR3, as DNA: TGTGCCAGCAGCTCCACAGGGTGGGGTGAAAAACTGTTTTTT.